These 30 T cell receptor beta chains were all obtained from the same sample, sequenced in a study of cytomegalovirus exposure and HLA in healthy donors. TCRdb keeps only in-frame clones here, not all; method: immunoSEQ multiplex PCR. Here the sample spans some 71,000 clones, about 95% being singletons. The sample consisted of PBMCs. The source is a woman aged 18-30 years in good health and CMV-seronegative.

The chain has TRBV4-2 and TRBJ2-1, with 7 nucleotides matching TRBD2. V was pared by 5 bases and J by 4 bases, with 14 bases of the junction left unmatched. Germline V gives CDR1 LGHNA, CDR2 YNFKEQ. This CDR3 has 17 residues. CDR3 DNA sequence: TGTGCCAGCAGCGCAATGCTGGGACTACCTACTTACAATGAGCAGTTCTTC. This encodes CASSAMLGLPTYNEQFF.

This rearrangement joins TRBV6-5 to TRBJ2-7; 9 positions agree with TRBD2. The junction had 7 bases not matched to a gene; V was cut back by 7 bases and J by 0 bases. This CDR3 has 15 amino acids. In germline, CDR1 is MNHEY, CDR2 SVGAGI. The CDR3 DNA is TGTGCCAGCATCGTTCGGCGGGAGGGCTCCTACGAGCAGTACTTC. Translation gives CASIVRREGSYEQYF.

In this sample, this clone turned up once. The chain carries TRBV6-6 and TRBJ1-4; 9 bases are shared with TRBD1. This CDR3 contains 16 residues. V was clipped by 1 base and J by 8 bases; unmatched bases: 8. Germline V gene data show CDR1 as MNHNY and CDR2 as SVGAGI (reference sequence). This CDR3 is CASSYLGQGGGEKLFF. The CDR3 region has the DNA TGTGCCAGCAGTTACTTGGGACAGGGAGGAGGGGAAAAACTGTTTTTT.

The chain couples TRBV28 to TRBJ2-1; TRBD2 aligns across 10 bases. CDR1 MDHEN and CDR2 SYDVKM come from the germline V gene. The CDR3 runs 15 residues. The V gene end was trimmed by 1 base and the J gene end by 7 bases; junction bases not matched to a gene: 4. The CDR3 protein is CASSLSPLAGNEQFF. The DNA of the CDR3 is TGTGCCAGCAGTTTATCCCCACTAGCGGGGAATGAGCAGTTCTTC.

This chain uses TRBV7-6 with TRBJ2-1; 14 nucleotides match TRBD2. V lost 5 bases to trimming and J lost 8 bases; unmatched junction nucleotides: 8. Germline values: CDR1 SGHVS, CDR2 FNYEAQ. This CDR3 contains 16 residues. This CDR3 is CASSQPGTSGRDEQFF. The CDR3 coding sequence is TGTGCCAGCAGCCAACCTGGGACTAGCGGGAGAGATGAGCAGTTCTTC.

The chain couples TRBV21-1 to TRBJ2-5; no DNA check was done on the table's D call, TRBD1. TRBV21-1 is assigned pseudogene status. The CDR3 covers 17 residues. CDR3 DNA: TGTGCCAGCAGCATCGAGGACAATAATAGGGACAGGGGGACCCAGTACTTC. Protein product: CASSIEDNNRDRGTQYF.

J is TRBJ2-2 and V is TRBV27, with a possible D match to TRBD2 (5 bases). The CDR3 extends over 15 amino acids. Germline assignment: CDR1 MNHEY and CDR2 SMNVEV (reference sequence). V gave up 2 bases and J gave up 5 bases, with 12 bases separating them. The CDR3 here is CASSLEGIRTGELFF. The CDR3 bases are TGTGCCAGCAGTTTAGAGGGAATCCGTACCGGGGAGCTGTTTTTT.

This rearrangement joins TRBV4-1 to TRBJ2-5; the D is unclear. With 1 base removed from V and 7 bases from J, the gap between germline ends came to 10 bases. CDR1 is MGHRA, CDR2 YSYEKL, per germline. The CDR3 runs to 13 residues. DNA of the CDR3: TGCGCCAGCAGCCAAGCCCTGTCCGGGACCCAGTACTTC. Translated, it gives CASSQALSGTQYF.

The CDR3: CSVGLDSDTQYF. The DNA for the CDR3 is TGCAGCGTTGGGCTAGATTCAGATACGCAGTATTTT. The chain employs TRBV29-1 and TRBJ2-3; no clear D gene. The germline V gene has CDR1 SQVTM and CDR2 ANQGSEA. The CDR3 has 12 residues. The V end was cut by 4 bases, the J end by 4 bases, with 9 bases between.

J is TRBJ2-3 and V is TRBV10-1; 11 bases align to TRBD2. The J segment lost 1 base and the V segment lost 4 bases, leaving 10 bases of the junction unmatched. CDR3 length: 18 amino acids. Germline V gene sequence: CDR1 WNHNN, CDR2 SYGVQD (reference sequence). CDR3 amino acids: CASSVPGTSGPRTDTQYF. The CDR3 nucleotides read TGCGCCAGCAGTGTCCCCGGGACTAGCGGACCCCGCACAGATACGCAGTATTTT.

J is TRBJ2-3 and V is TRBV13, with TRBD2 identical over 8 bases. With 7 bases clipped from V and 4 bases from J, the junction kept 10 bases outside the gene matches. The CDR3 is 15 amino acids. Germline CDR1 reads PRHDT; CDR2 reads FYEKMQ (reference sequence). For the CDR3, the DNA is TGTGCCAGCACCCCCGGGACTAGTCTCCCAGATACGCAGTATTTT. Protein product: CASTPGTSLPDTQYF.

In the case of this clone: The junction differs from germline at one of its ends, possibly a read error. The V gene is TRBV27, the J gene TRBJ2-1; 9 nucleotides agree with TRBD2. Per germline, CDR1 MNHEY and CDR2 SMNVEV (reference sequence). The CDR3 length is 14 residues. The CDR3 loop is CASSSAGGPGAAIF. CDR3 nucleotide sequence: TGTGCCAGCAGTTCTGCGGGAGGGCCTGGAGCTGCGATCTTC.

The chain is built from TRBV7-9 and TRBJ2-1; D is undetermined. The CDR3 extends over 12 amino acids. Germline-derived CDR1 and CDR2 are SEHNR and FQNEAQ (reference sequence). The V gene lost 1 base and the J gene lost 9 bases, with 7 bases spanning the gap. CDR3 sequence: CASSLDPGEQFF. The CDR3 DNA sequence: TGTGCCAGCAGCTTAGATCCGGGTGAGCAGTTCTTC.

The chain is built from TRBV18 and TRBJ1-6; the match to TRBD1 covers 10 bases. V lost 4 bases, J lost 9 bases, and 6 bases stayed unmatched. Germline V gene lookup returns CDR1 KGHSH and CDR2 LQKENI. This CDR3 spans 15 amino acids. CDR3 nucleotide sequence: TGTGCCAGCTCACTCCCGGGACAGGGGAGTTCACCCCTCCACTTT. Its protein product is CASSLPGQGSSPLHF.

V is TRBV29-1 and J is TRBJ1-2; the match to TRBD1 covers 11 bases. Unmatched junction bases numbered 9, after V lost 7 bases and J lost 8 bases. The CDR3 contains 13 residues. The V gene's germline CDR1 is SQVTM and CDR2 ANQGSEA. CDR3 loop: CSGGTGGRRGYTF. CDR3 bases: TGCAGCGGAGGGACAGGGGGACGGCGGGGCTACACCTTC.

The chain links TRBV10-3 to TRBJ1-3, with TRBD1 identical over 7 bases. Per germline, CDR1 ENHRY and CDR2 SYGVKD. Trimming at V came to 4 bases and at J to 1 base, leaving 7 bases not matched to a gene. This CDR3 comprises 16 residues. CDR3 amino acids: CAISGGQNKSGNTIYF. For the CDR3, the DNA is TGTGCCATCAGTGGGGGACAGAACAAATCTGGAAACACCATATATTTT.

This rearrangement joins TRBV4-1 to TRBJ2-2; TRBD2 matches at 10 bases. V lost 6 bases, J lost 2 bases, and 3 bases stayed unmatched. This CDR3 is 15 amino acids long. The germline V gene has CDR1 MGHRA and CDR2 YSYEKL. In DNA form, the CDR3 reads TGCGCCAGCAGTCTAGCGGGAGACAACACCGGGGAGCTGTTTTTT. Translating gives CASSLAGDNTGELFF.

The chain carries TRBV6-5 and TRBJ2-7; weak D call: TRBD1 (5 bases). V was shortened by 5 bases and J by 6 bases, with 17 bases between the two germline ends. From germline, CDR1 is MNHEY and CDR2 SVGAGI. The CDR3 contains 14 residues. CDR3 nucleotide sequence: TGTGCCAGCAGTCTAGACCCCTTTAGGGGCGAGCAGTACTTC. It is translated as CASSLDPFRGEQYF.

This sequence joins TRBV29-1 and TRBJ1-1; D gene uncertain. From germline, CDR1 is SQVTM and CDR2 ANQGSEA. This CDR3 is 12 amino acids long. V gave up 6 bases and J gave up 5 bases, with 13 bases separating them. The CDR3 reads CSVDGVWTEAFF. Written as DNA, the CDR3 is TGCAGCGTCGACGGGGTATGGACTGAAGCTTTCTTT.

The V call is TRBV5-6, the J call TRBJ1-1; a possible D gene is TRBD1 (5 bases). The ends were cut back, 2 bases at V and 6 bases at J, with 14 bases in the middle. This CDR3 has 14 amino acids. The germline gives CDR1 SGHDT, CDR2 YYEEEE. CDR3 nucleotide sequence: TGTGCCAGCAGCTTCGGACGGCCCAGGGCTGAAGCTTTCTTT. Translated, it gives CASSFGRPRAEAFF.

This clone has only one observation. This chain links TRBV6-4 with TRBJ2-3, with D perhaps TRBD2 (5 bases). The V gene lost 0 bases and the J gene lost 0 bases, with 10 bases spanning the gap. This CDR3 comprises 16 residues. Germline V CDR1 and CDR2: MRHNA, SNTAGT. CDR3 in DNA: TGTGCCAGCAGTGACTCAAGCGGCTCTAGCACAGATACGCAGTATTTT. It yields the protein CASSDSSGSSTDTQYF.

The chain links TRBV25-1 to TRBJ2-7; a weak D match, TRBD2 (5 bases). Germline values: CDR1 MGHDK, CDR2 SYGVNS. The V end was cut by 1 base, the J end by 7 bases, with 8 bases between. This CDR3 comprises 12 residues. CDR3 in DNA: TGTGCCAGCAGTGAATTAACGGGAGAGCAGTACTTC. Its translation is CASSELTGEQYF.

The rearrangement joins TRBV30 to TRBJ2-3, with TRBD1 identical over 9 bases. CDR1 and CDR2 (germline): GTSNPN, SVGIG (reference sequence). V was clipped by 5 bases and J by 2 bases; unmatched bases: 5. This CDR3 is built from 14 residues. The DNA for the CDR3 is TGTGCCTGGTCTACAGGGGGCAACACAGATACGCAGTATTTT. Translated: CAWSTGGNTDTQYF.

The V call is TRBV10-3, the J call TRBJ1-2; 7 bases map to TRBD1. J lost 1 base, V lost 6 bases, and 8 bases had no gene match. The CDR3 contains 15 residues. Germline V gene sequence: CDR1 ENHRY, CDR2 SYGVKD. In nucleotides, the CDR3 is TGTGCCATCAGACTAACAGGGGCCAATAACTATGGCTACACCTTC. Translating it yields CAIRLTGANNYGYTF.

This rearrangement joins TRBV11-3 to TRBJ2-5, with 9 bases matching TRBD2. The V gene's germline CDR1 is SGHNT and CDR2 YENEEA. The length of the CDR3 is 15 residues. V shed 5 bases, J shed 5 bases, and the junction held 9 bases outside the gene matches. CDR3 region: CASSPQAGGRETQYF. The CDR3 nucleotides read TGTGCCAGCAGCCCCCAAGCGGGAGGCAGGGAGACCCAGTACTTC.

V is TRBV27 and J is TRBJ2-2; unclear D gene. This CDR3 is built from 12 residues. Trimming removed 4 bases from V and 3 bases from J, with 3 bases in between. CDR1 is MNHEY, CDR2 SMNVEV, per germline (reference sequence). DNA for the CDR3: TGTGCCAGCAGTTCTCACACCGGGGAGCTGTTTTTT. It yields the protein CASSSHTGELFF.

This chain connects TRBV5-5 to TRBJ2-3; weak D call: TRBD1 (5 bases). Trimming removed 1 base from V and 2 bases from J, with 11 bases in between. Germline values: CDR1 SGHKS, CDR2 YYEKEE (reference sequence). The length of the CDR3 is 15 residues. The CDR3 DNA is TGTGCCAGCAGCTTGACAGGTTTTTCCACAGATACGCAGTATTTT. Translation: CASSLTGFSTDTQYF.

The CDR3: CASSVATGFGELFF. Here the CDR3 DNA reads TGTGCCAGCAGCGTAGCTACGGGTTTCGGGGAGCTGTTTTTT. The gene calls are TRBV9 and TRBJ2-2; D is uncertain. CDR1 and CDR2 (germline): SGDLS, YYNGEE. The CDR3 loop spans 14 amino acids. With 0 bases removed from V and 7 bases from J, the gap between germline ends came to 10 bases.

The chain combines TRBV2 with TRBJ2-7, with D possibly matching TRBD2 (5 bases). The CDR3 runs 12 residues. CDR1 is SNHLY and CDR2 is FYNNEI in the germline V gene. V lost 7 bases and J 5 bases, leaving 12 bases between the germline ends. CDR3 region: CASKEGSDEQYF. CDR3 nucleotide sequence: TGTGCCAGCAAAGAGGGTTCGGACGAGCAGTACTTC.

V gene TRBV19 combines with J gene TRBJ2-3; 14 nucleotides align to TRBD2. This CDR3 contains 18 residues. Germline CDR1 and CDR2: LNHDA and SQIVND (reference sequence). V gave up 5 bases and J gave up 5 bases; unmatched junction bases: 12. The CDR3 bases are TGTGCCAGTAGTCCTGACGCCAGACTAGCGGGAGGGCAAGATACGCAGTATTTT. As protein: CASSPDARLAGGQDTQYF.